This is a list of T cell receptor beta chains from one sample in a study of cytomegalovirus exposure and HLA in healthy donors. Produced via immunoSEQ multiplex PCR; TCRdb's table is partial and in-frame only. There are approximately 110,000 clones in the sample; roughly 14% occur only once, and about 1.9% lies in the top ten. Sequences were obtained from PBMCs. These receptor sequences come from a woman aged 18 to 35 in good health and CMV-seronegative. Each CDR3 is given with its conserved first and last residue. D genes are given only for firm matches. Clone size is not always given. Where it is, it says once, few, many or a class for expanded clones.

V gene	J gene	D gene	clone size	CDR3 DNA	CDR3 protein
TRBV11-2	TRBJ1-4	TRBD1	-	TGTGCCAGCAGCCCCCCGGACAGGGTAAATGAAAAACTGTTTTTT	CASSPPDRVNEKLFF
TRBV28	TRBJ2-1	TRBD1	-	TGTGCCAGCAGTTTTATTAACAGGGGAGATGAGCAGTTCTTC	CASSFINRGDEQFF
TRBV5-1	TRBJ2-5	-	few	TGCGCCAGCAGCGCGGGACCGGGCCAAGAGACCCAGTACTTC	CASSAGPGQETQYF
TRBV6-6	TRBJ1-1	-	few	TGTGCCAGCACCACAGACAGAACTGAAGCTTTCTTT	CASTTDRTEAFF
TRBV2	TRBJ2-7	-	few	TGTGCCAGCAGTGACAGGGGTTCCTACGAGCAGTACTTC	CASSDRGSYEQYF
TRBV6-5	TRBJ1-4	TRBD1	-	TGTGCCAGCAGTTACGGGGGACAGGGGGTAGGGGAAAAACTGTTTTTT	CASSYGGQGVGEKLFF
TRBV7-9	TRBJ1-1	-	-	TGTGCCAGCAGCGACTTGACAGGTTCGACTGAAGCTTTCTTT	CASSDLTGSTEAFF
TRBV6-6	TRBJ2-7	TRBD1	-	TGTGCCAGCAGTCCGGGACAGGGGGCCACAACCTACGAGCAGTACTTC	CASSPGQGATTYEQYF
TRBV4-3	TRBJ2-7	TRBD1	few	TGCGCCAGCAGCTATCACAGGGGGTCTCCCTACGAGCAGTACTTC	CASSYHRGSPYEQYF
TRBV5-4	TRBJ2-4	TRBD2	-	TGTGCCAGCAGTCCCGCCGGGCGGGGGGGCAAAAACATTCAGTACTTC	CASSPAGRGGKNIQYF
TRBV29-1	TRBJ2-1	TRBD2	-	TGCAGCGTTCGGACTAGCGGGAGGGAAGAGCAGTTCTTC	CSVRTSGREEQFF
TRBV5-6	TRBJ1-5	-	few	TGTGCCAGCAGCTCCTTCGGGCAGGGAAAAAGTCAGCCCCAGCATTTT	CASSSFGQGKSQPQHF
TRBV28	TRBJ2-7	-	-	TGTGCCAGCAGTTTACAGGCGGGACCTGACCACGAGCAGTACTTC	CASSLQAGPDHEQYF
TRBV13	TRBJ2-7	-	-	TGTGCCAGCAGCTTAGCGGGGGGCACCTACGAGCAGTACTTC	CASSLAGGTYEQYF
TRBV29-1	TRBJ1-4	-	-	TGCAGCACCCGAGCAGGGGCCAATGAAAAACTGTTTTTT	CSTRAGANEKLFF
TRBV7-2	TRBJ2-7	TRBD2	few	TGTGCCAGCAGCTTTAGCGGGGGATTATACGAGCAGTACTTC	CASSFSGGLYEQYF
TRBV6-1	TRBJ2-2	TRBD1	-	TGTGCCAGCAGTAAAGGGGGCTACGGGGAGCTGTTTTTT	CASSKGGYGELFF
TRBV9	TRBJ2-1	TRBD1	few	TGTGCCAGCAGCGTAGCCCTCACAGGGGGCAATGAGCAGTTCTTC	CASSVALTGGNEQFF
TRBV28	TRBJ1-2	TRBD1	-	TGTGCCAGCAGTTTAACCGCCGGGACAGGGGGGACTCAAAGCTACACCTTC	CASSLTAGTGGTQSYTF
TRBV2	TRBJ2-1	-	few	TGTGCCAGCAGCGGGGAACTATACAATGAGCAGTTCTTC	CASSGELYNEQFF
TRBV27	TRBJ2-2	-	-	TGTGCCAGCCGCCGAGGACTTCTCACCGGGGAGCTGTTTTTT	CASRRGLLTGELFF
TRBV6-1	TRBJ1-3	TRBD1	-	TGTGCCAGCAGTGTCGCCGGGACAGTCTCTGGAAACACCATATATTTT	CASSVAGTVSGNTIYF
TRBV7-9	TRBJ2-1	TRBD1	-	TGTGCCAGCAGCTTAGCGGCAGGGGGCTTCAATGAGCAGTTCTTC	CASSLAAGGFNEQFF
TRBV2	TRBJ2-7	TRBD1	-	TGTGCCAGCAGTAAAGACAGGGACAAGAACTACGAGCAGTACTTC	CASSKDRDKNYEQYF
TRBV28	TRBJ2-6	-	-	TGTGCCAGCTTCCAGACGGGGTCTGGGGCCAACGTCCTGACTTTC	CASFQTGSGANVLTF
TRBV5-1	TRBJ2-1	TRBD2	-	TGCGCCAGCAGCCCGGGACTAGCGGGAGGGCCAGGTAATGAGCAGTTCTTC	CASSPGLAGGPGNEQFF
TRBV5-1	TRBJ1-1	-	-	TGCGCCAGCAGCTCCCTGGAGGGTGGGAACACTGAAGCTTTCTTT	CASSSLEGGNTEAFF
TRBV27	TRBJ1-4	-	-	TGTGCCAGCAGTTCGGGTGAAAAACTGTTTTTT	CASSSGEKLFF
TRBV19	TRBJ1-2	TRBD1	-	TGTGCCAGTAGTCTTCAGACAGGGTTGAGCTATGGCTACACCTTC	CASSLQTGLSYGYTF
TRBV7-6	TRBJ1-4	-	-	TGTGCCAGCAGCTTGGGGGAGACAGGCCGAATGGGAAAACTGTTTTTT	CASSLGETGRMGKLFF
TRBV7-9	TRBJ1-4	-	few	TGTGCCAGCAGCTTGGGGACACCGGCGAGTGAAAAACTGTTTTTT	CASSLGTPASEKLFF
TRBV4-2	TRBJ2-1	TRBD2	-	TGTGCCAGCAGCCAAGATCGAGCGGGGGGCAGCTACAATGAGCAGTTCTTC	CASSQDRAGGSYNEQFF
TRBV5-1	TRBJ2-6	TRBD2	-	TGCGCCAGCAGCGAGACTAGCGGGAGGGTGACTGGGGCCAACGTCCTGACTTTC	CASSETSGRVTGANVLTF
TRBV4-2	TRBJ2-3	TRBD2	few	TGTGCCAGCAGCCCCGGACTAGCGGGGGGCCTAAGCACAGATACGCAGTATTTT	CASSPGLAGGLSTDTQYF
TRBV30	TRBJ2-2	TRBD2	-	TGTGCCTCCTATGGGCCAGCGGGAGCGAGGTGGACCGGGGAGCTGTTTTTT	CASYGPAGARWTGELFF
TRBV27	TRBJ2-7	-	few	TGTGCCAGCAGTTTAGGGAGGTCCTACGAGCAGTACTTC	CASSLGRSYEQYF
TRBV5-6	TRBJ1-2	TRBD1	few	TGTGCCAGCAGCGGAATAGGGGGACAGAGGAACTATGGCTACACCTTC	CASSGIGGQRNYGYTF
TRBV2	TRBJ2-7	TRBD2	-	TGTGCCAGCAGAGCGGGACTAGTCGGCGAGCAGTACTTC	CASRAGLVGEQYF
TRBV19	TRBJ1-2	-	few	TGTGCCAGTAGTATTACGGGATATGGCTACACCTTC	CASSITGYGYTF
TRBV28	TRBJ1-1	-	few	TGTGCCAGCAGTTTGGGGGCTGGTACTGAAGCTTTCTTT	CASSLGAGTEAFF
TRBV7-2	TRBJ1-6	-	few	TGTGCCAGCAGCTTAGTCCCAGGGCTAAGTAATTCACCCCTCCACTTT	CASSLVPGLSNSPLHF
TRBV29-1	TRBJ2-3	-	few	TGCAGCGCCCAAATGGGAGGGGCAGGGGGCACAGATACGCAGTATTTT	CSAQMGGAGGTDTQYF
TRBV2	TRBJ2-7	TRBD1	few	TGTGCCAGCAGTGAAGAGGGGACAGGGTCGCCCTACGAGCAGTACTTC	CASSEEGTGSPYEQYF
TRBV23-1	TRBJ1-2	-	few	TGCGCCCCCAGGGGAGGGGGTAGCTATGGCTACACCTTC	CAPRGGGSYGYTF
TRBV7-3	TRBJ2-1	TRBD1	-	TGTGCCAGCAGCTTCATCAAAACCGACAGGGTCAATGAGCAGTTCTTC	CASSFIKTDRVNEQFF
TRBV28	TRBJ1-2	-	few	TGTGCCAGCAGTTTATCCTCGGGGATCGGGGGTGGCTACACCTTC	CASSLSSGIGGGYTF